The 18 T cell receptor beta chains listed next were all sequenced from one sample in a study of cytotoxic CD8 clonotypes in ibrutinib-treated CLL. Profiled with immunoSEQ multiplex PCR; TCRdb holds only in-frame clones, not every one. The profile shows roughly 23,000 clones, around 68% of them singletons. The input for sequencing was PBMCs, taken before ibrutinib treatment. The receptors come from a human donor with chronic lymphocytic leukemia.

V and J are TRBV6-5 and TRBJ1-1; 7 positions match TRBD1. This CDR3 has 15 amino acids. Looked up from germline, CDR1 is MNHEY and CDR2 is SVGAGI. Losses at the gene ends were 5 bases for V and 5 bases for J; bases not matched to a gene: 11. The CDR3 DNA sequence: TGTGCCAGCAGTCCCCGGACAGGCCCTGGTACTGAAGCTTTCTTT. Its translation: CASSPRTGPGTEAFF.

A single count supports this clone. The chain recombines TRBV7-9 with TRBJ2-7; the match to TRBD2 covers 8 bases. The CDR3 extends over 16 amino acids. J gave up 3 bases and V 1 base, and 8 bases lay outside the gene matches. Germline V gene data show CDR1 as SEHNR and CDR2 as FQNEAQ (reference sequence). DNA of the CDR3: TGTGCCAGCAGCTTAGGGGGAGGGCTAGCGGGCTACGAGCAGTACTTC. This sequence encodes CASSLGGGLAGYEQYF.

The J gene is TRBJ2-1, the V gene TRBV5-8; 7 positions agree with TRBD1. Trimming at V came to 1 base and at J to 4 bases, leaving 5 bases not matched to a gene. Germline CDR1 reads SGHTS; CDR2 reads YDEGEE. The CDR3 is 15 residues long. The chain's CDR3 is CASSLTGQPYNEQFF. CDR3 sequence (DNA): TGTGCCAGCAGCTTGACGGGACAGCCTTACAATGAGCAGTTCTTC. The variable domain in full, completed from reference TRBV5-8 and TRBJ2-1, reads EAGVTQSPTHLIKTRGQQATLRCSPISGHTSVYWYQQALGLGLQFLLWYDEGEERNRGNFPPRFSGRQFPNYSSELNVNALELEDSALYLCASSLTGQPYNEQFFGPGTRLTVL.

This chain links TRBV6-5 with TRBJ2-7, with D possibly being TRBD1 or TRBD2 (5 bases each). This CDR3 comprises 15 residues. Trimming removed 3 bases at V and 1 base at J, with 13 bases between. The V gene's germline CDR1 is MNHEY and CDR2 SVGAGI. The DNA of the CDR3 is TGTGCCAGCAGTTATGGGGGTGGCGGGTCCTACGAGCAGTACTTC. Protein sequence: CASSYGGGGSYEQYF.

The gene calls are TRBV5-6 and TRBJ1-1; the D gene is possibly TRBD1 (5 bases). Germline V lookup: CDR1 SGHDT, CDR2 YYEEEE. This CDR3 has 14 amino acids. V dropped 0 bases and J dropped 0 bases, with 6 bases sitting between them. CDR3 in amino acids: CASSLGTLNTEAFF. CDR3 sequence (DNA): TGTGCCAGCAGCTTGGGGACACTGAACACTGAAGCTTTCTTT.

The chain has TRBV4-3 and TRBJ2-5, with 8 bases matching TRBD1. The CDR3 has 15 amino acids. V was clipped by 5 bases and J by 4 bases; unmatched bases: 9. Germline CDR1 is LGHNA and CDR2 is YSLEER. The CDR3 sequence: CASSEITGGIETQYF. The CDR3 region has the DNA TGCGCCAGCAGCGAGATCACAGGGGGAATAGAGACCCAGTACTTC.

The V gene is TRBV9, the J gene TRBJ1-1, with 8 bases identical to TRBD1. The junction had 4 bases not matched to a gene; V was cut back by 3 bases and J by 0 bases. The germline CDR1 and CDR2 sequences are SGDLS and YYNGEE. CDR3 size: 15 residues. The CDR3 spells CASSGQGTMNTEAFF. Written as DNA, the CDR3 is TGTGCCAGCAGCGGACAGGGGACTATGAACACTGAAGCTTTCTTT.

V is TRBV29-1 and J is TRBJ2-7; 8 bases are a match to TRBD2. The CDR3 is 14 residues long. CDR1 is SQVTM, CDR2 ANQGSEA, per germline. Trimming at V came to 6 bases and at J to 2 bases, leaving 9 bases not matched to a gene. The CDR3 loop is CSVARSGSTYEQYF. The CDR3 nucleotides are TGCAGCGTGGCCCGCAGCGGGAGTACCTACGAGCAGTACTTC.

V usage is TRBV6-4 and J usage is TRBJ2-7; D is unclear. The CDR3 sequence is 14 residues long. Trimming cost V 2 bases and J 5 bases, with 13 bases left between them. The V gene's germline CDR1 is MRHNA and CDR2 SNTAGT. The CDR3 reads CASSDAGLHDEQYF. Here the CDR3 DNA reads TGTGCCAGCAGTGACGCCGGGTTGCATGACGAGCAGTACTTC.

This chain uses TRBV9 with TRBJ2-3; a possible D gene is TRBD2 (5 bases). CDR1 and CDR2 from the germline V gene are SGDLS and YYNGEE. This CDR3 spans 13 amino acids. Trimming stripped 3 bases from V and 2 bases from J, with 7 bases between. CDR3 bases: TGTGCCAGCAGCGCACGGGACACAGATACGCAGTATTTT. It yields the protein CASSARDTDTQYF.

The chain uses TRBV12-5 and TRBJ2-3; tentative D call: TRBD2 (6 bases). V lost 5 bases and J lost 12, with 21 bases in between. The CDR3 runs 14 residues. CDR1 and CDR2 (germline): LGHNT, FRNRAP. CDR3: CASGLFPIPGLQYF. DNA of the CDR3: TGTGCTAGTGGTCTTTTCCCGATACCGGGACTCCAGTATTTT.

This CDR3 is CASSPRVSNTEAFF. The CDR3 DNA follows: TGTGCCAGCAGCCCAAGGGTCTCGAACACTGAAGCTTTCTTT. This chain links TRBV11-1 with TRBJ1-1, with D unresolved. V dropped 5 bases and J dropped 1 base, with 11 bases sitting between them. The germline V gene has CDR1 SGHAT and CDR2 FQDESV (reference sequence). The CDR3 covers 14 residues.

This chain uses TRBV30 with TRBJ2-1; a weak D match, TRBD2 (6 bases). The V end lost 1 base, the J end lost 9 bases, and 19 bases lay between the germline ends. CDR1 is GTSNPN, CDR2 SVGIG, per germline (reference sequence). The CDR3 contains 15 residues. The CDR3 here is CAWSARGAGLGEQFF. In nucleotides, the CDR3 is TGTGCCTGGAGTGCCCGGGGTGCGGGATTGGGTGAGCAGTTCTTC.

The chain recombines TRBV11-2 with TRBJ2-7; 7 nucleotides agree with TRBD1. V trimming: 4 bases; J trimming: 4 bases; junction bases outside the gene matches: 10. Germline CDR1 reads SGHAT; CDR2 reads FQNNGV. The CDR3 consists of 15 residues. The CDR3 DNA follows: TGTGCCAGCAGCTCCATCCGGGACAGCGGATACGAGCAGTACTTC. Translating it yields CASSSIRDSGYEQYF.

This rearrangement joins TRBV4-2 to TRBJ2-2; D gene unclear. In germline, CDR1 is LGHNA, CDR2 YNFKEQ. The CDR3 covers 14 residues. V lost 0 bases and J lost 0, with 2 bases in between. Here the CDR3 reads CASSQEPNTGELFF. In DNA, the CDR3 is TGTGCCAGCAGCCAAGAACCGAACACCGGGGAGCTGTTTTTT.

The CDR3 DNA sequence: TGTGCCTGGAGTGTCCAAGGGGGGTTATCTGGAAACACCATATATTTT. Translating gives CAWSVQGGLSGNTIYF. The chain joins TRBV30 to TRBJ1-3, with a tentative D call TRBD1 (6 bases). This CDR3 spans 16 amino acids. V lost 0 bases and J 1 base, leaving 13 bases between the germline ends. The germline gives CDR1 GTSNPN, CDR2 SVGIG (reference sequence). Full variable domain (outside the CDR3, taken from reference TRBV30 and TRBJ1-3): SQTIHQWPATLVQPVGSPLSLECTVEGTSNPNLYWYRQAAGRGLQLLFYSVGIGQISSEVPQNLSASRPQDRQFILSSKKLLLSDSGFYLCAWSVQGGLSGNTIYFGEGSWLTVV.

The CDR3: CAWSVGFGGARNIQYF. The CDR3, as DNA: TGTGCCTGGAGTGTAGGTTTCGGGGGGGCTAGAAACATTCAGTACTTC. This chain connects TRBV30 to TRBJ2-4, with 8 nucleotides matching TRBD2. J was trimmed by 6 bases and V by 0 bases; bases with no gene match: 10. The CDR3 is 16 residues long. Germline values: CDR1 GTSNPN, CDR2 SVGIG (reference sequence).

In DNA, the CDR3 is TGTGCCAGCAGCGTAGCAGACTGGACCAATGAGCAGTTCTTC. The encoded protein is CASSVADWTNEQFF. The V and J genes are TRBV9 and TRBJ2-1; D unresolved. Germline V CDR1 and CDR2: SGDLS, YYNGEE. V was shortened by 0 bases and J by 6 bases, with 10 bases between the two germline ends. The CDR3 consists of 14 residues.